These 23 T cell receptor beta chains share one sample of origin, sequenced in a study of blood T cell repertoires in COVID-19. Only in-frame clones appear in the TCRdb table, and some are missing; sequencing was by immunoSEQ multiplex PCR. Among approximately 150,000 clones, about 88% were seen once, and the ten largest hold 2.6%. Sequenced sample: peripheral blood. The receptors come from a human donor with acute or convalescent COVID-19. The donor label of this sample is uncertain.

CDR3 amino acids: CAWSPGTGIYEQYF. The CDR3 coding sequence is TGTGCCTGGAGTCCCGGGACAGGGATCTACGAGCAGTACTTC. J is TRBJ2-7 and V is TRBV30, with 9 bases identical to TRBD1. Germline V gene lookup returns CDR1 GTSNPN and CDR2 SVGIG (reference sequence). The junction had 5 bases not matched to a gene; V was cut back by 2 bases and J by 3 bases. The CDR3 extends over 14 amino acids.

The chain is built from TRBV5-5 and TRBJ1-1; TRBD1 matches at 7 bases. The CDR3 sequence is 17 residues long. After removal of 0 bases from V and 0 bases from J, the junction contained 8 bases not matched to a gene. CDR1 is SGHKS and CDR2 is YYEKEE in the germline V gene (reference sequence). CDR3 sequence: CASSLVLAGGLNTEAFF. The CDR3 nucleotides are TGTGCCAGCAGCTTGGTATTGGCAGGGGGTTTGAACACTGAAGCTTTCTTT.

The chain combines TRBV5-1 with TRBJ2-1, with a tentative D call TRBD2 (6 bases). The CDR3 length is 16 residues. Trimming took 2 bases from V and 4 from J, leaving 16 bases between them. From germline, CDR1 is SGHRS and CDR2 YFSETQ. In nucleotides, the CDR3 is TGCGCCAGCAGCTTCTCTCGCGGGGCATATTACAATGAGCAGTTCTTC. Amino acids: CASSFSRGAYYNEQFF.

The J gene is TRBJ2-7, the V gene TRBV6-2 or TRBV6-3, with 12 nucleotides matching TRBD2. V shed 6 bases and J 0 bases; nucleotides not matched to a gene: 6. The CDR3 extends over 16 amino acids. The germline V gene has CDR1 MNHEY and CDR2 SVGEGT. The CDR3, as DNA: TGTGCCAGCAGCCACGGACTAGCGGGGAACTCCTACGAGCAGTACGTC. It codes for CASSHGLAGNSYEQYV.

V is TRBV9 and J is TRBJ2-2, with TRBD2 identical over 9 bases. The CDR3 has 17 amino acids. The V segment lost 4 bases and the J segment 4 bases; nucleotides outside the gene matches: 11. Germline lookup yields CDR1 SGDLS and CDR2 YYNGEE. The CDR3, as DNA: TGTGCCAGCAGCCCCCCGTTTGCGGGAGGGAGCACCGGGGAGCTGTTTTTT. This sequence encodes CASSPPFAGGSTGELFF.

The gene calls are TRBV7-4 and TRBJ2-7, with D perhaps TRBD1 (5 bases). V gave up 0 bases and J gave up 5 bases, with 11 bases separating them. Germline CDR1 reads SGHVT; CDR2 reads SQSDAQ. This CDR3 has 14 residues. CDR3 amino acids: CASSLAQGWNEQYV. CDR3 bases: TGTGCCAGCAGCTTAGCTCAGGGTTGGAACGAGCAGTACGTC.

This clone was detected only a few times. The chain links TRBV19 to TRBJ1-1; 8 bases fit TRBD1. Trimming took 4 bases from V and 7 from J; bases not matched to a gene: 8. The CDR3 is made up of 14 amino acids. Germline CDR1 is LNHDA and CDR2 is SQIVND (reference sequence). CDR3 in amino acids: CASSTRGPEGEAFF. The DNA of the CDR3 is TGTGCCAGTAGTACCAGGGGGCCTGAAGGTGAAGCTTTCTTT.

The rearrangement joins TRBV6-1 to TRBJ1-5; 8 nucleotides line up with TRBD1. The CDR3 consists of 16 residues. The junction had 7 bases not matched to a gene; V was cut back by 4 bases and J by 2 bases. Germline values: CDR1 MNHNS, CDR2 SASEGT. The CDR3 sequence: CASSASGGAGNQPQHF. The CDR3 coding sequence is TGTGCCAGCAGTGCCTCAGGGGGCGCGGGCAATCAGCCCCAGCATTTT.

V gene TRBV9 combines with J gene TRBJ1-4, with a tentative D call TRBD1 (6 bases). Germline V gives CDR1 SGDLS, CDR2 YYNGEE. V was cut by 3 bases and J by 3 bases, with 15 bases left in between. This CDR3 spans 16 amino acids. Written as DNA, the CDR3 is TGTGCCAGCAGCGGAGGGACCAGGGGAGCTAATGAAAAACTGTTTTTT. Its protein is CASSGGTRGANEKLFF.

The chain couples TRBV2 to TRBJ1-2, with no clear D. The CDR3 runs to 14 residues. Trimming took 3 bases from V and 0 from J, leaving 8 bases between them. CDR1 and CDR2 (germline): SNHLY, FYNNEI. The CDR3 DNA is TGTGCCAGCAGTGACAGGACTCCTAACTATGGCTACACCTTC. Protein product: CASSDRTPNYGYTF.

The chain carries TRBV28 and TRBJ1-5, with D possibly being TRBD1 (5 bases). V was clipped by 1 base and J by 2 bases, with 12 bases between them. CDR1 and CDR2 from the germline V gene are MDHEN and SYDVKM. CDR3 length: 16 amino acids. CDR3 DNA: TGTGCCAGCAGTTTATTCGTCGGGGGGGGCAATCAGCCCCAGCATTTT. It is translated as CASSLFVGGGNQPQHF.

The chain links TRBV30 to TRBJ1-2, with TRBD1 identical over 9 bases. The germline gives CDR1 GTSNPN, CDR2 SVGIG (reference sequence). With 0 bases clipped from V and 8 bases from J, the junction kept 10 bases outside the gene matches. This CDR3 has 15 amino acids. The DNA of the CDR3 is TGTGCCTGGAGTGTACTTTTGTGGGACAGGGAGGGCTACACCTTC. Its translation is CAWSVLLWDREGYTF. The full variable domain, rest sourced from reference TRBV30 and TRBJ1-2, is SQTIHQWPATLVQPVGSPLSLECTVEGTSNPNLYWYRQAAGRGLQLLFYSVGIGQISSEVPQNLSASRPQDRQFILSSKKLLLSDSGFYLCAWSVLLWDREGYTFGSGTRLTVV.

This clone turned up a few times. The genes are TRBV11-2 and TRBJ1-1; 9 bases are a match to TRBD1. The length of the CDR3 is 18 residues. CDR1 is SGHAT, CDR2 FQNNGV, per germline. V trimming: 6 bases; J trimming: 0 bases; junction bases outside the gene matches: 14. CDR3 in amino acids: CASSWGGDRETLNTEAFF. The CDR3 DNA sequence: TGTGCCAGCAGTTGGGGGGGGGACAGGGAAACTTTGAACACTGAAGCTTTCTTT.

In DNA form, the CDR3 reads TGTGCCAGCAGCTTGGAGGGAGGCTCCTACAATGAGCAGTTCTTC. As protein: CASSLEGGSYNEQFF. J is TRBJ2-1 and V is TRBV11-2; the D gene is possibly TRBD2 (6 bases). The V and J ends lost 3 bases and 0 bases respectively, with 9 bases between them. The CDR3 totals 15 residues. Germline V gene data show CDR1 as SGHAT and CDR2 as FQNNGV. Drawing the rest from reference TRBV11-2 and TRBJ2-1, the complete variable domain is EAGVAQSPRYKIIEKRQSVAFWCNPISGHATLYWYQQILGQGPKLLIQFQNNGVVDDSQLPKDRFSAERLKGVDSTLKIQPAKLEDSAVYLCASSLEGGSYNEQFFGPGTRLTVL.

CDR3 DNA: TGTGCCAGCAGTTCCGCGGGTAGCGGGAATTCCGCGGAGACCCAGTACTTC. Protein product: CASSSAGSGNSAETQYF. The chain carries TRBV27 and TRBJ2-5; TRBD2 matches at 8 bases. Germline CDR1 MNHEY, CDR2 SMNVEV (reference sequence). This CDR3 is built from 17 residues. The junction had 15 bases not matched to a gene; V was cut back by 4 bases and J by 5 bases.

V is TRBV19 and J is TRBJ2-6; 8 bases align to TRBD2. From germline, CDR1 is LNHDA and CDR2 SQIVND (reference sequence). The CDR3 runs to 15 residues. The trim removed 6 bases at V and 4 bases at J, leaving 5 bases unmatched. The CDR3 DNA sequence: TGTGCCAGTAGATCGGGGGGGGCAGGGGCCAACGTCCTGACTTTC. The encoded protein is CASRSGGAGANVLTF.

The chain recombines TRBV28 with TRBJ1-5; D is unclear. In germline, CDR1 is MDHEN, CDR2 SYDVKM. This CDR3 is 16 amino acids long. V was cut by 1 base and J by 2 bases, with 12 bases left in between. DNA for the CDR3: TGTGCCAGCAGTTTATCGCCGGGTTGGGGCAATCAGCCCCAGCATTTT. It yields the protein CASSLSPGWGNQPQHF.

This clone was found once. The chain uses TRBV5-8 and TRBJ1-4; D gene ambiguous. This CDR3 comprises 14 residues. The V gene lost 0 bases and the J gene lost 5 bases, with 8 bases spanning the gap. The germline V gene has CDR1 SGHTS and CDR2 YDEGEE. CDR3 region: CASSLGGWNEKLFF. The CDR3 DNA reads TGTGCCAGCAGCTTGGGTGGCTGGAATGAAAAACTGTTTTTT.

The chain joins TRBV7-8 to TRBJ2-1; 8 nucleotides agree with TRBD2. This CDR3 has 13 residues. V lost 6 bases and J lost 14; bases outside the gene matches: 12. Germline V lookup: CDR1 SGHVS, CDR2 FQNEAQ. The DNA of the CDR3 is TGTGCCAGCAGTTTTGATTCTAGCGGGCCTAAGTTCTTC. Residues: CASSFDSSGPKFF.

V is TRBV10-3 and J is TRBJ2-7; D is possibly TRBD2 (6 bases). The germline gives CDR1 ENHRY, CDR2 SYGVKD. Trimming removed 6 bases at V and 2 bases at J, with 20 bases between. The CDR3 sequence is 16 residues long. The CDR3 coding sequence is TGTGCCATCAGCGGAGGGGTTTTGGGGCCTACCTACGAGCAGTACTTC. Its translation: CAISGGVLGPTYEQYF.

The chain uses TRBV6-4 and TRBJ1-4; 7 positions match TRBD1. The junction had 6 bases not matched to a gene; V was cut back by 5 bases and J by 3 bases. Germline V gene lookup returns CDR1 MRHNA and CDR2 SNTAGT. The CDR3 runs to 15 residues. CDR3 amino acids: CASSPAQGPNEKLFF. The CDR3 nucleotides are TGTGCCAGCAGTCCAGCACAGGGGCCTAATGAAAAACTGTTTTTT.

A few counts support this clone. This sequence joins TRBV5-6 and TRBJ1-2, with 8 bases lining up with TRBD1. In germline, CDR1 is SGHDT, CDR2 YYEEEE. CDR3 length: 13 residues. Trimming took 3 bases from V and 8 from J; bases not matched to a gene: 6. The CDR3 region has the DNA TGTGCCAGCAGCTCGGGACAGGATGTAGGCTACACCTTC. The encoded protein is CASSSGQDVGYTF. The full variable domain, completed using reference TRBV5-6 and TRBJ1-2, is DAGVTQSPTHLIKTRGQQVTLRCSPKSGHDTVSWYQQALGQGPQFIFQYYEEEERQRGNFPDRFSGHQFPNYSSELNVNALLLGDSALYLCASSSGQDVGYTFGSGTRLTVV.

This chain connects TRBV5-1 to TRBJ2-2; 8 nucleotides agree with TRBD1. CDR3 length: 15 amino acids. J gave up 7 bases and V 0 bases, and 5 bases lay outside the gene matches. Germline CDR1 reads SGHRS; CDR2 reads YFSETQ. The CDR3 here is CASSLGTGLDGELFF. The CDR3 nucleotides are TGCGCCAGCAGCTTGGGGACAGGGTTGGACGGGGAGCTGTTTTTT.